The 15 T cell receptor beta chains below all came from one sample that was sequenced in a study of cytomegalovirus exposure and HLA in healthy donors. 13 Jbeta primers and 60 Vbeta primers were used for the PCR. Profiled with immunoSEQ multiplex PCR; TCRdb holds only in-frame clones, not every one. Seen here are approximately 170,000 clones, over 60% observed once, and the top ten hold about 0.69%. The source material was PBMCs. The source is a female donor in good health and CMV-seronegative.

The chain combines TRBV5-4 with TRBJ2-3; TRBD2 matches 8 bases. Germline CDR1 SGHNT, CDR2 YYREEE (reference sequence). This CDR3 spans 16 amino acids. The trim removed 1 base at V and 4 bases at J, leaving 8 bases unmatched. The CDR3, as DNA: TGTGCCAGCAGCTTGAGGTTAGCGGGGTACTCAGATACGCAGTATTTT. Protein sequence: CASSLRLAGYSDTQYF.

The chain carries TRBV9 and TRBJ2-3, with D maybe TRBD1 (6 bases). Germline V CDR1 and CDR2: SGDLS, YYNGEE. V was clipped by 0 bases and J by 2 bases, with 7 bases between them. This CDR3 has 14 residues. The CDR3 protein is CASSVGTVTDTQYF. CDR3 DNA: TGTGCCAGCAGCGTAGGGACAGTCACAGATACGCAGTATTTT.

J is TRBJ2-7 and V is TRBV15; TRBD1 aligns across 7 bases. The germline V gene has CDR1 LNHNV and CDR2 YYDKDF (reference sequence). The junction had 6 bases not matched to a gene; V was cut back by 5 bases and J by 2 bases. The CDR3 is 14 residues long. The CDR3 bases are TGTGCCACCAGCCGGGACAGAACAACCTACGAGCAGTACTTC. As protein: CATSRDRTTYEQYF.

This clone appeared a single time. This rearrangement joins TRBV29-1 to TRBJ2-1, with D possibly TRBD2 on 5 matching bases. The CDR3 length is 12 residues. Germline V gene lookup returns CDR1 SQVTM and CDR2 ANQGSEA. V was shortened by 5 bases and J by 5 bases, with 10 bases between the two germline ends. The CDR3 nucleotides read TGCAGCGTTAGGACTTCCCACAATGAGCAGTTCTTC. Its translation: CSVRTSHNEQFF.

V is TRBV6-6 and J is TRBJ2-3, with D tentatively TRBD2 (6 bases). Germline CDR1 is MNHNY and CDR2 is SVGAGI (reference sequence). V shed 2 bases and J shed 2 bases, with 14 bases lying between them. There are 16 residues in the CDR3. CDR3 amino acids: CASSYVGGLFTDTQYF. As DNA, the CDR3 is TGTGCCAGCAGTTACGTCGGGGGACTCTTCACAGATACGCAGTATTTT.

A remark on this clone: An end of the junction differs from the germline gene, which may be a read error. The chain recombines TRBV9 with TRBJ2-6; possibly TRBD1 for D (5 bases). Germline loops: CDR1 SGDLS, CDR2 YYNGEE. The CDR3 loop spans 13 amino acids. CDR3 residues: CASSASGANGLTF. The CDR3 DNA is TGTGCCAGCAGCGCGTCTGGGGCCAACGGCCTGACTTTC.

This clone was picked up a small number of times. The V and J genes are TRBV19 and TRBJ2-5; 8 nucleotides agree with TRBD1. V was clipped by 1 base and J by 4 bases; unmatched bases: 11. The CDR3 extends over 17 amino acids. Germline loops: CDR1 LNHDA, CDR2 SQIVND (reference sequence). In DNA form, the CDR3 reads TGTGCCAGTAGTATAGTACCGATGACAGGGGACCGAGAGACCCAGTACTTC. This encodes CASSIVPMTGDRETQYF. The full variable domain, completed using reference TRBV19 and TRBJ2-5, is DGGITQSPKYLFRKEGQNVTLSCEQNLNHDAMYWYRQDPGQGLRLIYYSQIVNDFQKGDIAEGYSVSREKKESFPLTVTSAQKNPTAFYLCASSIVPMTGDRETQYFGPGTRLLVL.

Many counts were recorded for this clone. The DNA for the CDR3 is TGTGCCAGCAGCTCCGGAAGGACAGGGTGGGGGGACACTGAAGCTTTCTTT. Its protein is CASSSGRTGWGDTEAFF. J is TRBJ1-1 and V is TRBV7-9, with 8 bases that match TRBD1. CDR3 length: 17 amino acids. With V trimmed by 4 bases and J by 3 bases, 13 bases remained unmatched. In germline, CDR1 is SEHNR, CDR2 FQNEAQ (reference sequence). Variable domain in full (rest from reference TRBV7-9 and TRBJ1-1): DTGVSQNPRHKITKRGQNVTFRCDPISEHNRLYWYRQTLGQGPEFLTYFQNEAQLEKSRLLSDRFSAERPKGSFSTLEIQRTEQGDSAMYLCASSSGRTGWGDTEAFFGQGTRLTVV.

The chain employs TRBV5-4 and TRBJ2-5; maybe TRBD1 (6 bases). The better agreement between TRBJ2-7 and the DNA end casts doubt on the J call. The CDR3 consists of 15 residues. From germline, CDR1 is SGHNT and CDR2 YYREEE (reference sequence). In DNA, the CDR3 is TGTGCCAGCAGCTTGTCGACAGGCAGATCCTACGAGCAGTACTTC. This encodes CASSLSTGRSYEQYF.

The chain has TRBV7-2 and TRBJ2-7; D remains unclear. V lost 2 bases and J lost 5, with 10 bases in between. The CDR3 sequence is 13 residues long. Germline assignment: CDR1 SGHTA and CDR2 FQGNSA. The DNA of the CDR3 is TGTGCCAGCAGCTTAAGAGAGGTCCACGAGCAGTACTTC. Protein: CASSLREVHEQYF.

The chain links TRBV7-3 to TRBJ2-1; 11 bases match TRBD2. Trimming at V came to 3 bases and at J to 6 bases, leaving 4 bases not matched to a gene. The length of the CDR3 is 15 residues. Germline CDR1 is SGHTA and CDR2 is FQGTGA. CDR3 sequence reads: CASSFLAGGFNEQFF. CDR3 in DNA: TGTGCCAGCAGCTTCTTAGCGGGGGGGTTCAATGAGCAGTTCTTC.

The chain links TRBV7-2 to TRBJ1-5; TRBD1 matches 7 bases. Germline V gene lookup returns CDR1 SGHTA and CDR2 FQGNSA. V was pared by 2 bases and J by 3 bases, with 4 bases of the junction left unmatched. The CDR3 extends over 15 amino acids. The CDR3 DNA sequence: TGTGCCAGCAGCTTATCAGGGGGTAACAATCAGCCCCAGCATTTT. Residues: CASSLSGGNNQPQHF.

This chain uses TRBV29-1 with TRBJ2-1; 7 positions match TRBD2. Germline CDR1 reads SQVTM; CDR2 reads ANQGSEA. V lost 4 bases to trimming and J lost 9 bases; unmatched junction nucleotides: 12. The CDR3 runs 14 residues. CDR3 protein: CSVGDPRGGSEQFF. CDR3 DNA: TGCAGCGTTGGGGACCCTCGCGGCGGGAGTGAGCAGTTCTTC.

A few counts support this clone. The CDR3 DNA reads TGTGCCAGCAGTCCCTCCTTAGCGGGGAACTTTCCCTACGAGCAGTACTTC. It yields the protein CASSPSLAGNFPYEQYF. V usage is TRBV2 and J usage is TRBJ2-7; 8 positions match TRBD2. V shed 5 bases, J shed 2 bases, and the junction held 14 bases outside the gene matches. In germline, CDR1 is SNHLY, CDR2 FYNNEI. The CDR3 spans 17 residues. Full variable domain (remainder filled in from reference TRBV2 and TRBJ2-7): EPEVTQTPSHQVTQMGQEVILRCVPISNHLYFYWYRQILGQKVEFLVSFYNNEISEKSEIFDDQFSVERPDGSNFTLKIRSTKLEDSAMYFCASSPSLAGNFPYEQYFGPGTRLTVT.

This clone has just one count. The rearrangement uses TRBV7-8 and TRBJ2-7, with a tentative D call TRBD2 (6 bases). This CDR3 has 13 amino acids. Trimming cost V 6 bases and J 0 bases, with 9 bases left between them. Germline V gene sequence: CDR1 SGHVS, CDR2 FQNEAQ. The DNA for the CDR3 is TGTGCCAGCAGACTGACTAGCTCCTACGAGCAGTACTTC. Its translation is CASRLTSSYEQYF. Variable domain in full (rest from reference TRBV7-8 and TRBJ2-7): GAGVSQSPRYKVAKRGQDVALRCDPISGHVSLFWYQQALGQGPEFLTYFQNEAQLDKSGLPSDRFFAERPEGSVSTLKIQRTQQEDSAVYLCASRLTSSYEQYFGPGTRLTVT.